The sequence of this T cell receptor (beta chain) was determined in a study of vaccination and CD4 T cells after COVID-19. This CDR3 has 15 amino acids. Germline loops: CDR1 SGHTA, CDR2 FQGNSA. Trimming shortened V by 1 base and J by 5 bases, and 14 bases separated the two germline ends. Sequenced with the Oncomine TCR Beta short-read assay was DNA taken from cultured CD4+ T cells. TCRdb redid the calling of the PCR reads with MiXCR, one entry per CDR3 protein. The profile shows 9,500 to 13,000 distinct CDR3 sequences, approximately 25% of them singletons. The treatment here: roughly ten-day PBMC culture with coronavirus spike peptide pools or control peptides (ViraFEST assay). Comments on this clonotype: Its antigen is unknown.

This clonotype was sampled from a human donor who received a COVID-19 vaccine. V and J are TRBV7-2 and TRBJ1-1; D might be TRBD1 (5 bases). Here the sequenced sample was CD4+ T cells from blood, cultured in vitro, taken before SARS-CoV-2 vaccination. DNA of the CDR3: TGTGCCAGCAGCTTAGTTGGGGCCCGGGAAACTGAAGCTTTCTTT. This encodes CASSLVGARETEAFF.